The text below deals with one T cell receptor beta chain. This clonotype appeared a few times. It has no known antigen specificity. No much larger clonotype is one base removed from it; base qualities were not supplied. The ophthalmopathy patients had moderately to severely active disease, with a Clinical Activity Score of 3 or higher, a NOSPECS grade of 4 or higher, and a disease duration of less than 3 months. Patients with other autoimmune diseases, uncontrolled infections, pregnancy or lactation were excluded from the study. Clinical symptoms, serum thyroxine, TRAb, thyroid ultrasound and orbital computed tomography formed the basis of the diagnosis. Using Ficoll-Paque density gradient centrifugation, PBMCs were isolated from about 9.4 ml of fresh peripheral blood. Total RNA was extracted using Trizol reagent, and RNA quality was checked on an Agilent 2100 Bioanalyzer. The sample belongs to a study of Graves' ophthalmopathy and Graves' hyperthyroidism (dated by TCRdb to the late 2010s). The study in broad terms: Peripheral blood was collected before any treatment was given, at the time of initial diagnosis. TCR beta repertoire signatures were used to distinguish Graves' ophthalmopathy from Graves' hyperthyroidism and to predict progression to ophthalmopathy. In total, 135 blood samples were TCR-sequenced: approximately 40 ophthalmopathy, about 75 hyperthyroidism and about 17 hyperthyroidism-to-ophthalmopathy patients. To explore V-J signatures that separate ophthalmopathy from hyperthyroidism, a discovery set of 100 patients was enrolled, consisting of 43 with ophthalmopathy and approximately 60 with stable hyperthyroidism. An independent validation cohort was composed of fewer than 20 hyperthyroidism patients and 17 patients who later progressed from hyperthyroidism to ophthalmopathy. In more than five hyperthyroidism patients, T-cell repertoires of thyroid tissue and blood were compared. Following sampling, methimazole starting at 30 mg daily was administered to hyperthyroidism patients, and high-dose intravenous methylprednisolone was administered to ophthalmopathy patients. For training and testing, the 100 or so patients in the discovery cohort were randomly divided in a 7:3 ratio.

Sequences SGHAT (CDR1) and FQNNGV (CDR2) are obtained from the germline V gene. The CDR3 goes from the cysteine to the phenylalanine over 13 residues. Only the CDR3 region is kept as DNA, spanning 39 bases read in frame from base 1. The V end loses 7 bases and the J end loses 2 bases, and a stretch of 11 bases separates them. Overall study results and their limits: The 13-signature model separated ophthalmopathy from stable hyperthyroidism with 85% to 90% sensitivity and approximately 83% specificity in cross-validation, and 80%/75% in the test set. In validation, the model predicted ophthalmopathy progression with about 70% sensitivity and approximately 72% specificity; approximately 12 predicted patients were CT-confirmed with GO in a median of approximately six months. Sample size was not statistically predetermined, and group allocation was not concealed from the investigators. Most of the expanded thyroid clonotypes with a frequency above 0.001 were also detected in blood, and it was suggested that the thyroid immune response may be reflected by blood repertoires.

For repertoire sequencing, the TCR beta CDR3 regions were amplified from RNA transcripts. HTBI primers and the Qiagen OneStep RT-PCR kit were used in a first-round RT-PCR, which was followed by a second-round multiplex PCR, size selection and purification. The libraries underwent paired-end sequencing with 100 bp reads on an Illumina HiSeq2000. Per the source publication's procedure: SOAPnuke was used for read processing, and reads with adapters, uncalled bases, a mean Phred below 15, or no exact constant-primer or identifier match were discarded. COPE v1.2.5 was used to merge high-quality paired reads. Clonotypes were defined as unique nucleotide sequences and were aligned to IMGT TRB V, D and J references using MiTCR v1.1. Analysis was restricted to V-J combinations with a frequency above 0.0001, which covered roughly 99% of repertoires. For each V-J combination, a TCR clonal expansion and chaos score was defined as F50 clonal expansion divided by the chaos observed in the TCRdist matrix. Welch's t-statistics and random forest were used to reduce features to approximately 13 V-J combinations, which were fed into a naive Bayes classifier. The similarity between thyroid and blood repertoires was quantified using the Morisita-Horn index. TCRdb trimmed public reads at Q25 via fastp, called clones via MiXCR and kept in-frame beta chains. One record per CDR3 amino acid sequence lists the most common genes and DNA. Clone size and V and J calls follow TCRdb, not the original study. Here the sample has roughly 500,000 distinct CDR3 sequences; 14% occur a single time. More than 8.5% of the sample is held by the ten biggest clonotypes.

The chain links TRBV11-2 with TRBJ1-2; 6 matching bases give a weak D call of TRBD1. Material: blood. This TCR came from a woman aged 30 to 39 with Graves' ophthalmopathy. Donor details come from another sample of the same person, matched by shared clones. In nucleotide form, the sequence is TGTGCCAGCACTCAAACAGGGAACTATGGCTACACCTTC. The resulting protein is CASTQTGNYGYTF.